Each of the 11 T cell receptor beta chains below was sequenced from the same sample in a study of blood T cell repertoires in COVID-19. Some clones are missing from TCRdb's copy, which holds only in-frame ones; the method was immunoSEQ multiplex PCR. This sample yields fewer than 250,000 clones, of which about 90% are seen a single time; roughly 16% belongs to the top ten. Sequenced input: PBMCs or T cells enriched from blood (not recorded which). Receptors were obtained from a man between 25 and 39 years old who had been exposed to COVID-19.

The rearrangement uses TRBV23-1 and TRBJ1-3; D is unclear. TRBV23-1 is marked as an open reading frame, function uncertain. The CDR3 sequence is 14 residues long. Trimming removed 4 bases at V and 2 bases at J, with 9 bases between. DNA of the CDR3: TGCGCCAGCAGTCCCGGCGAGGCTGGAAACACCATATATTTT. Encoded protein: CASSPGEAGNTIYF.

The V gene is TRBV7-2, the J gene TRBJ2-7; 7 bases agree with TRBD2. This CDR3 is 17 amino acids long. Germline CDR1 is SGHTA and CDR2 is FQGNSA. V was pared by 0 bases and J by 5 bases, with 13 bases of the junction left unmatched. The CDR3: CASSLAPQRTSPHEQYF. The DNA for the CDR3 is TGTGCCAGCAGCTTAGCACCGCAACGGACTAGTCCCCACGAGCAGTACTTC.

This clone has only a few counts. The V call is TRBV7-4, the J call TRBJ2-1, with D maybe TRBD2 (5 bases). This CDR3 region has 11 residues. The V gene lost 6 bases and the J gene lost 8 bases, with 8 bases spanning the gap. The germline gives CDR1 SGHVT, CDR2 SQSDAQ. The CDR3 sequence: CASSSSHEQFF. CDR3 DNA sequence: TGTGCCAGCAGTTCTAGCCATGAGCAGTTCTTC. The full variable domain, with the rest looked up from reference TRBV7-4 and TRBJ2-1, is GAGVSQSPRYKVAKRGRDVALRCDSISGHVTLYWYRQTLGQGSEVLTYSQSDAQRDKSGRPSGRFSAERPERSVSTLKIQRTEQGDSAVYLCASSSSHEQFFGPGTRLTVL.

V usage is TRBV7-2 and J usage is TRBJ2-3, with D hard to call. Germline CDR1 and CDR2: SGHTA and FQGNSA. The length of the CDR3 is 12 residues. Trimming left V 3 bases short and J 14 bases short, with 15 bases between. The CDR3 DNA sequence: TGTGCCAGCAGCTTTGATAGGCGGCCCCCGTATTTT. Protein product: CASSFDRRPPYF.

The CDR3 DNA sequence: TGTGCCAGCAGCCCGAAAGCGGGGGGTATAAGTGAAGCTTTCTTT. Residues: CASSPKAGGISEAFF. The V call is TRBV5-6, the J call TRBJ1-1; D is possibly TRBD1 (5 bases). Germline V gene lookup returns CDR1 SGHDT and CDR2 YYEEEE. This CDR3 spans 15 amino acids. With 4 bases removed from V and 7 bases from J, the gap between germline ends came to 20 bases.

The gene calls are TRBV27 and TRBJ2-5, with 9 bases aligning to TRBD1. Germline CDR1 MNHEY, CDR2 SMNVEV (reference sequence). J lost 3 bases, V lost 5 bases, and 7 bases had no gene match. This CDR3 has 15 residues. CDR3 protein: CASSTGTGLKETQYF. For the CDR3, the DNA is TGTGCCAGCAGTACAGGGACAGGGCTTAAAGAGACCCAGTACTTC.

The chain is built from TRBV27 and TRBJ2-3; D not certain. Germline assignment: CDR1 MNHEY and CDR2 SMNVEV (reference sequence). Trimming took 3 bases from V and 0 from J, leaving 10 bases between them. The CDR3 is 15 residues long. CDR3 in DNA: TGTGCCAGCAGTTTTCGCGGTGGAAGCACAGATACGCAGTATTTT. Translation: CASSFRGGSTDTQYF.

The rearrangement links TRBV5-1 to TRBJ1-6; 9 bases fit TRBD1. CDR3 length: 15 residues. V was pared by 4 bases and J by 9 bases, with 8 bases of the junction left unmatched. Germline CDR1 is SGHRS and CDR2 is YFSETQ. The CDR3 nucleotides read TGCGCCAGCAGCAGGGGACAGGGAGCGAGTTCACCCCTCCACTTT. This encodes CASSRGQGASSPLHF.

V is TRBV7-9 and J is TRBJ2-1, with TRBD2 as a possible D gene (7 bases). CDR3 length: 12 residues. The germline gives CDR1 SEHNR, CDR2 FQNEAQ (reference sequence). Trimming pared 1 base from V and 11 bases from J, leaving 9 bases between. The CDR3 here is CASSLVGGQQFF. The CDR3 DNA sequence: TGTGCCAGCAGCTTAGTGGGGGGGCAGCAGTTCTTC.

This clone was observed once. The chain links TRBV5-4 to TRBJ2-3; 12 bases fit TRBD2. The CDR3 spans 18 residues. J gave up 3 bases and V 2 bases, and 10 bases lay outside the gene matches. CDR1 SGHNT and CDR2 YYREEE come from the germline V gene (reference sequence). The chain's CDR3 is CASSLTGLAGRDTDTQYF. The CDR3 nucleotides read TGTGCCAGCAGCTTAACCGGACTAGCGGGGAGAGATACAGATACGCAGTATTTT.

The CDR3 spells CASSYIPRGVYEQYF. CDR3 bases: TGTGCCAGCAGTTATATACCCCGCGGAGTCTACGAGCAGTACTTC. This rearrangement joins TRBV6-2 or TRBV6-3 to TRBJ2-7; D is uncertain. V was clipped by 3 bases and J by 3 bases, with 15 bases between them. The CDR3 extends over 15 amino acids. Germline CDR1 is MNHEY and CDR2 is SVGEGT.